The entry below describes one TCR beta chain. Its antigen is not identified. These data come from a study of Ad26.COV2.S vaccination and SARS-CoV-2 variants. Data came from immunoSEQ multiplex PCR; TCRdb stores just in-frame clones and leaves some out. The profile shows 300,000 to 400,000 clones, about nine tenths of them singletons. This CDR3 contains 18 residues. Trimming cost V 4 bases and J 4 bases, with 24 bases left between them. CDR1 and CDR2 from the germline V gene are SGHRS and YFSETQ. Study observations and caveats: Relative to placebo recipients, vaccine recipients exhibited elevated spike-specific TCR breadth.

The treatment: some 20 received Ad26.COV2.S at low or high dose, single or two shots; about 5 received placebo; per-sample allocation not given. Samples analyzed were those drawn on day 63 after the first vaccine or placebo injection. V is TRBV5-1 and J is TRBJ2-1; D might be TRBD2 (6 bases). This clonotype originated in a person aged 18-60 years who received the Ad26.COV2.S COVID-19 vaccine or a placebo. This material consisted of peripheral blood, taken in a trial of Ad26.COV2.S vaccine versus placebo. In nucleotides, the CDR3 is TGCGCCAGCAGCATCCCGGGAGCGCCGGGACGTTCGTACAATGAGCAGTTCTTC. This codes for CASSIPGAPGRSYNEQFF.